The subject of this entry is one T cell receptor beta chain. The length of the CDR3 is 17 residues. V lost 3 bases and J lost 7; bases outside the gene matches: 12. Germline-derived CDR1 and CDR2 are LGHDT and YNNKEL (reference sequence). The data derive from a study of blood T cell repertoires in COVID-19. The overall study: Collection of acute and convalescent COVID-19 samples took place in the United States, Italy and Spain. Sources were T cells, B-cell-depleted T cells, or PBMCs; the material itself was cDNA or gDNA.

Profiled with immunoSEQ multiplex PCR; TCRdb holds only in-frame clones, not every one. The sample lists approximately 220,000 clones; approximately 84% were seen once. J is TRBJ1-6 and V is TRBV3-1 (or the pseudogene TRBV3-2); TRBD1 matches at 7 bases. The receptor was derived from a middle-aged man who had recovered from COVID-19. The material sequenced was peripheral blood. This chain's CDR3 is CASSQSYRDRENSPLHF. The CDR3 DNA is TGTGCCAGCAGCCAGAGTTACCGGGACAGAGAAAATTCACCCCTCCACTTT.